This note documents a single TCR beta chain sequence. Method: immunoSEQ multiplex PCR; TCRdb's copy keeps in-frame clones and lacks some. The sample includes approximately 250,000 clones, around 88% of them seen just once. CDR1 is MNHEY and CDR2 is SMNVEV in the germline V gene (reference sequence). The CDR3 sequence is 15 residues long. V lost 5 bases to trimming and J lost 4 bases; unmatched junction nucleotides: 6. This specimen belongs to a study of blood T cell repertoires in COVID-19. The TCR was taken from a woman in her forties with acute COVID-19. J is TRBJ1-5 and V is TRBV27; 9 positions match TRBD1. The sequenced sample was PBMCs or T cells enriched from blood (not recorded which). Here the CDR3 DNA reads TGTGCCAGCAGTCTAGGGACAGGGTTGAATCAGCCCCAGCATTTT. Amino acid sequence: CASSLGTGLNQPQHF.